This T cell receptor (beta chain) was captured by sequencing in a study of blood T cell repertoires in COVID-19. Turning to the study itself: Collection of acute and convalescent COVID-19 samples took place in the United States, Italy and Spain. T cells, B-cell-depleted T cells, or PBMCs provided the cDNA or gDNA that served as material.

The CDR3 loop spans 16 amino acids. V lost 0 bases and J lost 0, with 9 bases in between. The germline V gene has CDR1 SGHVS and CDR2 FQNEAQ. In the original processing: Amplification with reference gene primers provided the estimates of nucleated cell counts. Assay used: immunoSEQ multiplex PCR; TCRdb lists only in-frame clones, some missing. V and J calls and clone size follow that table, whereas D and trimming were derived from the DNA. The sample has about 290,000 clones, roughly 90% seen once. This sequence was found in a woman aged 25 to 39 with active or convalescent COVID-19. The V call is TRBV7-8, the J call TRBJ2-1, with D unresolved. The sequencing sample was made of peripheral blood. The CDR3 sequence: CASSLAISSSYNEQFF. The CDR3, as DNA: TGTGCCAGCAGCTTAGCGATTTCGAGCTCCTACAATGAGCAGTTCTTC.